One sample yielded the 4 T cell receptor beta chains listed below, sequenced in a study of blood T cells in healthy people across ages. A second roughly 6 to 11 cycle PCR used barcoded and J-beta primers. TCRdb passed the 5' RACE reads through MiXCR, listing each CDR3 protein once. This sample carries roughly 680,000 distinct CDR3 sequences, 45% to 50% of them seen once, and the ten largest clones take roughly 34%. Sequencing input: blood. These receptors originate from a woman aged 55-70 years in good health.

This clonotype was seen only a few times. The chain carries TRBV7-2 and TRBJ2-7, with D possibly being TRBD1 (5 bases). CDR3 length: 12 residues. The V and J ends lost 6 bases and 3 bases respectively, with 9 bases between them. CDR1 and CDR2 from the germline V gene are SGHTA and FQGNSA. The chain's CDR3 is CASRFDSYEQYF. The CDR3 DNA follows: TGTGCCAGCAGGTTTGACAGCTACGAGCAGTACTTC.

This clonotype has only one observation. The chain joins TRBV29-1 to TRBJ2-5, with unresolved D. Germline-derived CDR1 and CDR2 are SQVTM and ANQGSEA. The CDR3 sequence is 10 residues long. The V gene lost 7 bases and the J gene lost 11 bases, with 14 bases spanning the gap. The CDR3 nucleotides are TGCAGCGCTAGGATTACCCAGCAGTACTTC. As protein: CSARITQQYF.

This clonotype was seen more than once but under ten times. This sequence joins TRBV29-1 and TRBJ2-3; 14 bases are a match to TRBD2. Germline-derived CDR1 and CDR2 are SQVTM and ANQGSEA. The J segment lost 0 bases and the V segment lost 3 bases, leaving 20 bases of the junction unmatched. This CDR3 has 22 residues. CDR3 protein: CSVDNMKGTGTSGRDSTDTQYF. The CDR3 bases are TGCAGCGTTGATAACATGAAAGGTACCGGGACTAGCGGGAGAGACAGCACAGATACGCAGTATTTT.

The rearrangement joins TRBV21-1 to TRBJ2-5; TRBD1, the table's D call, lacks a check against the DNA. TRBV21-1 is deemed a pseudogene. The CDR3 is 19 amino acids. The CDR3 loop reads CASSNCGPRGGGVQETQYF. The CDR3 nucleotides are TGTGCCAGCAGCAATTGTGGCCCCCGGGGAGGTGGGGTACAAGAGACCCAGTACTTC.